This TCR beta chain was identified in a study of T cells in Graves' hyperthyroidism and ophthalmopathy. Broader study findings: Blood also carried most thyroid clonotypes expanded above 0.001. The model predicted ophthalmopathy a median around six months before onset.

Trimming cost V 5 bases and J 0 bases; bases outside gene matches: 3. The CDR3 runs 15 residues. The germline V gene encodes CDR1 SGHTA and CDR2 FQGNSA. Researchers amplified the TCR beta CDR3 regions from RNA transcripts. When the TCR CDR3 underwent first-round RT-PCR, the HTBI primer set was used. TCRdb re-analysed the multiplex PCR reads in MiXCR, keeping a single row per CDR3 protein. The data hold about 520,000 distinct CDR3 sequences, with roughly a quarter observed a single time. Inclusion characteristics of ophthalmopathy patients comprised a Clinical Activity Score of at least 3, a NOSPECS grade of at least 4, and duration under 3 months. Approximately 9.3 ml of fresh peripheral blood supplied the PBMCs. In its sample, this clonotype was seen many times. What it binds is unknown.

The TCR sequence derives from a woman aged 25-40 years with Graves' ophthalmopathy. The V call is TRBV7-2, the J call TRBJ1-1, with TRBD1 matching over 10 bases. The sequencing sample was made of blood. Written as DNA, the CDR3 is TGTGCCAGCAGCGAAGGACAGGGGGTGAACACTGAAGCTTTCTTT. Translating it yields CASSEGQGVNTEAFF.